Below, 11 T cell receptor beta chains from the same sample are listed, as sequenced in a study of T cell changes during pregnancy in multiple sclerosis. Libraries were prepared by immunoSEQ multiplex PCR; TCRdb keeps only in-frame clonotypes and omits some of them. Among over 45,000 clones, about 87% were seen once, and the ten largest hold about 2%. The starting material was peripheral blood, obtained in the first trimester of pregnancy. Every receptor here comes from a female donor with multiple sclerosis, enrolled in a pregnancy study.

The chain combines TRBV11-2 with TRBJ2-1, with 7 bases lining up with TRBD2. J was trimmed by 9 bases and V by 5 bases; bases with no gene match: 13. CDR1 and CDR2 from the germline V gene are SGHAT and FQNNGV. This CDR3 spans 15 amino acids. The chain's CDR3 is CASSGGDHSVAEQFF. For the CDR3, the DNA is TGTGCCAGCAGCGGGGGGGACCATAGCGTCGCTGAGCAGTTCTTC.

V is TRBV29-1 and J is TRBJ1-2, with 8 bases that match TRBD1. J lost 3 bases, V lost 4 bases, and 1 base had no gene match. Germline lookup yields CDR1 SQVTM and CDR2 ANQGSEA. The CDR3 spans 12 residues. This CDR3 is CSVVGQDYGYTF. The CDR3, as DNA: TGCAGCGTTGTGGGACAGGACTATGGCTACACCTTC.

The V gene is TRBV7-3, the J gene TRBJ2-3; D might be TRBD2 (6 bases). Germline assignment: CDR1 SGHTA and CDR2 FQGTGA. Trimming pared 5 bases from V and 3 bases from J, leaving 9 bases between. The CDR3 is 13 amino acids. CDR3: CASSRGRTDTQYF. The DNA of the CDR3 is TGTGCCAGCAGCCGAGGGAGGACAGATACGCAGTATTTT.

The chain has TRBV14 and TRBJ1-1, with TRBD1 matching over 7 bases. From germline, CDR1 is SGHDN and CDR2 FVKESK. The trim removed 4 bases at V and 2 bases at J, leaving 10 bases unmatched. This CDR3 has 16 residues. Here the CDR3 reads CASSRNRQGRNTEAFF. The CDR3 region has the DNA TGTGCCAGCAGCCGCAACAGACAGGGCAGAAACACTGAAGCTTTCTTT.

Worth noting for this clone: A read error may produce the germline difference seen at one junction end. V is TRBV6-1 and J is TRBJ1-2; 9 bases map to TRBD1. The germline V gene has CDR1 MNHNS and CDR2 SASEGT. The CDR3 runs to 15 residues. The CDR3 nucleotides read TGTGCCAGCAGTGCCAGCGGACAGGGGCCCTATGGCCACACCTTC. It encodes CASSASGQGPYGHTF.

The V call is TRBV5-4, the J call TRBJ1-2, with 9 bases aligning to TRBD1. Germline V gene data show CDR1 as SGHNT and CDR2 as YYREEE (reference sequence). CDR3 length equals 15 residues. V shed 1 base and J 4 bases; nucleotides not matched to a gene: 5. The DNA for the CDR3 is TGTGCCAGCAGCTTGACAGGGGGCTTGTCCTATGGCTACACCTTC. Translated: CASSLTGGLSYGYTF.

This chain uses TRBV2 with TRBJ2-2, with D perhaps TRBD1 (6 bases). The V end lost 7 bases, the J end lost 2 bases, and 11 bases lay between the germline ends. Per the germline V gene, CDR1 is SNHLY and CDR2 is FYNNEI. The length of the CDR3 is 14 residues. CDR3 DNA sequence: TGTGCCAGCAAAAGACAGGTTAACACCGGGGAGCTGTTTTTT. Translation: CASKRQVNTGELFF.

The chain links TRBV4-1 to TRBJ1-2, with 7 positions matching TRBD1. This CDR3 has 17 residues. CDR1 and CDR2 (germline): MGHRA, YSYEKL. V shed 2 bases, J shed 1 base, and the junction held 10 bases outside the gene matches. CDR3 coding DNA: TGCGCCAGCAGCCAACGGGACAGACTGCTCTATAACTATGGCTACACCTTC. It translates to CASSQRDRLLYNYGYTF.

The chain has TRBV19 and TRBJ1-1, with D possibly being TRBD1 (6 bases). CDR1 and CDR2 from the germline V gene are LNHDA and SQIVND (reference sequence). The germline V and J ends were trimmed by 5 bases and 0 bases, with 13 bases remaining between them. This CDR3 is 15 amino acids long. CDR3 nucleotides: TGTGCCAGTAGTCCCCCGGACAGAATGAACACTGAAGCTTTCTTT. The encoded protein is CASSPPDRMNTEAFF.

The chain recombines TRBV15 with TRBJ1-1, with 9 bases lining up with TRBD1. V dropped 3 bases and J dropped 10; count of bases not matched to a gene: 6. The V gene's germline CDR1 is LNHNV and CDR2 YYDKDF (reference sequence). The CDR3 consists of 13 residues. In nucleotides, the CDR3 is TGTGCCACCAGCAGGGGACAGGGTGCCTCAGCTTTCTTT. It specifies CATSRGQGASAFF.

This sequence joins TRBV7-9 and TRBJ2-7, with 10 bases identical to TRBD1. The CDR3 has 15 amino acids. J lost 3 bases, V lost 3 bases, and 5 bases had no gene match. Germline loops: CDR1 SEHNR, CDR2 FQNEAQ (reference sequence). CDR3 protein: CASSFPGTGVYEQYF. The CDR3 bases are TGTGCCAGCAGCTTCCCCGGGACAGGGGTCTACGAGCAGTACTTC.